The entry that follows covers one T cell receptor beta chain sequence. Germline assignment: CDR1 SQVTM and CDR2 ANQGSEA. With 5 bases clipped from V and 3 bases from J, the junction kept 9 bases outside the gene matches. The CDR3 totals 14 residues. This sample is part of a study of CD8 T cells in Susac syndrome. Reverse transcription of about 0.5 to 1 ug RNA used random hexamers. An immunoSEQ multiplex PCR generated amplified TCR beta CDR3 products spanning 54 Vbeta and 13 Jbeta. TCRdb independently ran MiXCR on the immunoSEQ multiplex PCR reads; one entry per CDR3 protein. The table has roughly 120,000 distinct CDR3 sequences, 90% to 95% seen once. Sequencing of TCR beta was undertaken in CD8+ and CD4+ T cells derived from blood. The controls, all healthy donors, were matched for age and sex. Bulk CD8+ and CD4+ cells came from magnetic negative isolation; CD8+ TEMRA by FACS.

Sequencing input: CD4+ T cells from PBMCs. The genes are TRBV29-1 and TRBJ2-7, with 8 positions matching TRBD2. This TCR was recovered from a human donor in good health. For the CDR3, the DNA is TGCAGCGTTTTTAGCGGGATCCCCCTCTACGAGCAGTACTTC. Protein product: CSVFSGIPLYEQYF.